This is a list of T cell receptor beta chains from one sample in a study of blood T cell repertoires in COVID-19. Profiled with immunoSEQ multiplex PCR; TCRdb holds only in-frame clones, not every one. The sample has around 70,000 clones, around 86% seen once. The sequencing sample was made of peripheral blood. Every receptor here comes from a man between 50 and 59 years old with active COVID-19. Both conserved end residues are part of each CDR3. The D gene is left open where the match is weak. Not all rows give a size; the values are once, few, many and, for expanded clones, a class.

J gene: TRBJ2-3; D gene: TRBD2; V gene: TRBV6-4; clone size: -; CDR3 protein: CASSVSAGGTDTQYF; CDR3 DNA: TGTGCCAGCAGTGTATCAGCGGGGGGCACAGATACGCAGTATTTT
J gene: TRBJ2-1; D gene: -; V gene: TRBV5-1; clone size: -; CDR3 protein: CASSLGQWDNEQFF; CDR3 DNA: TGCGCCAGCAGCTTGGGACAGTGGGACAATGAGCAGTTCTTC
J gene: TRBJ2-1; D gene: -; V gene: TRBV29-1; clone size: -; CDR3 protein: CSVEGVRGTVTDNEQFF; CDR3 DNA: TGCAGCGTTGAAGGCGTAAGGGGGACCGTCACGGACAATGAGCAGTTCTTC
J gene: TRBJ2-7; D gene: TRBD1; V gene: TRBV19; clone size: -; CDR3 protein: CASSPGTGRSYEQYF; CDR3 DNA: TGTGCCAGTAGCCCCGGGACAGGGAGGAGCTACGAGCAGTACTTC
J gene: TRBJ1-2; D gene: -; V gene: TRBV7-3; clone size: few; CDR3 protein: CASSRTVQEGEVYGYTF; CDR3 DNA: TGTGCCAGCAGCCGAACAGTACAGGAAGGAGAAGTCTATGGCTACACCTTC
J gene: TRBJ1-4; D gene: -; V gene: TRBV29-1; clone size: -; CDR3 protein: CSVRAGDNEKLFF; CDR3 DNA: TGCAGCGTTCGTGCAGGGGACAACGAAAAACTGTTTTTT
J gene: TRBJ1-2; D gene: -; V gene: TRBV6-6; clone size: -; CDR3 protein: CASSSQGDGNYGYTF; CDR3 DNA: TGTGCCAGCAGTTCGCAGGGCGATGGGAACTATGGCTACACCTTC
J gene: TRBJ2-7; D gene: TRBD2; V gene: TRBV7-2; clone size: -; CDR3 protein: CASSRGTSGYYEQYF; CDR3 DNA: TGTGCCAGCAGTCGGGGGACTAGCGGGTACTACGAGCAGTACTTC
J gene: TRBJ2-7; D gene: -; V gene: TRBV7-2; clone size: -; CDR3 protein: CASSQPGIYEQYF; CDR3 DNA: TGTGCCAGCAGCCAACCGGGGATATACGAGCAGTACTTC
J gene: TRBJ2-1; D gene: TRBD2; V gene: TRBV6-2/TRBV6-3; clone size: -; CDR3 protein: CASSYSSSGTTRGYNEQFF; CDR3 DNA: TGTGCCAGCAGTTACTCCTCTAGCGGGACCACTAGGGGTTACAATGAGCAGTTCTTC
J gene: TRBJ2-1; D gene: TRBD1; V gene: TRBV7-3; clone size: -; CDR3 protein: CASSRTGGPGSYNEQFF; CDR3 DNA: TGTGCCAGCAGCCGCACAGGGGGTCCTGGATCCTACAATGAGCAGTTCTTC
J gene: TRBJ2-2; D gene: TRBD2; V gene: TRBV19; clone size: -; CDR3 protein: CASSIPPSGSLGTGELFF; CDR3 DNA: TGTGCCAGTAGTATCCCCCCTAGCGGGAGTCTGGGTACCGGGGAGCTGTTTTTT
J gene: TRBJ1-1; D gene: TRBD1; V gene: TRBV19; clone size: -; CDR3 protein: CASSRQGSYEAFF; CDR3 DNA: TGTGCCAGTAGTCGACAGGGAAGTTATGAAGCTTTCTTT